The T cell receptor (beta chain) under discussion was sequenced for a study of response to subunit inactivated influenza vaccine. In TCRdb, the RT-PCR reads were re-called with MiXCR into one record per CDR3 protein. The table has about 540,000 distinct CDR3 sequences, 20% to 25% seen once. Germline lookup yields CDR1 SGDLS and CDR2 YYNGEE. The CDR3 sequence is 14 residues long. V was cut by 4 bases and J by 7 bases, with 15 bases left in between. This sample also belongs to another study, concerning T cells expressing NK-cell markers. From that second work: UMIs accompanied the 5'RACE template switching by which TCR beta cDNA was made. Researchers got TCR beta repertoires out of sorted CD3+CD56+NKG2C+, CD3+CD56+NKG2C- and CD3+CD56-NKG2C+ T cells.

The sample consisted of CD4+ T cells sorted from PBMCs, taken about 13 days after vaccination. This sequence was found in a man aged 50 to 60 who received an inactivated influenza vaccine. This chain uses TRBV9 with TRBJ2-1; D gene uncertain. The CDR3 DNA reads TGTGCCAGCAGCAAAGTGCCCGGCCGAAATGAGCAGTTCTTC. This sequence encodes CASSKVPGRNEQFF.